This T cell receptor (beta chain) came from a study of cytomegalovirus exposure and HLA in healthy donors. Study background: The approximately 120 validation repertoires were produced on the same platform as the roughly 720 repertoires of the first cohort. This was reported in a later analysis. Broader study findings: Reports showed the classifier diagnosing cytomegalovirus status with high specificity and sensitivity. Across donors, most TCRs were seen rarely, yet some public ones were widespread.

J lost 6 bases, V lost 2 bases, and 10 bases had no gene match. CDR1 is SGHTA, CDR2 FQGNSA, per germline. The CDR3 covers 16 residues. About this clone itself: The antigen remains unidentified.

Measured with immunoSEQ multiplex PCR; TCRdb has only the in-frame clones, and not every one. The sample holds 76,000 or so clones; approximately 94% are singletons and the top ten take 2.5% to 4%. Separation from the roughly 600-subject first cohort characterized the roughly 120-subject validation cohort, to which the donors belonged. Sequencing used PBMCs. The sequence was collected from a woman aged 18 to 35 in good health and CMV-seropositive. The chain combines TRBV7-2 with TRBJ1-1; 9 positions match TRBD1. CDR3 coding DNA: TGTGCCAGCAGCTTACACACAGGGGGCAACGGAGCTGAAGCTTTCTTT. Protein: CASSLHTGGNGAEAFF.